This T cell receptor beta chain was recovered during a study of response to subunit inactivated influenza vaccine. Study-wide findings and caveats: Few additional T cells are recruited per seasonal influenza vaccination, authors suggested.

A note on this clonotype: Its antigen is currently unknown.

TCRdb fed the RT-PCR reads into MiXCR, producing one record per CDR3 protein. The sample yields about 520,000 distinct CDR3 sequences, around 7.7% seen once. The CDR3 is 16 residues long. Germline V lookup: CDR1 SGHAT, CDR2 FQDESV (reference sequence). V lost 0 bases to trimming and J lost 9 bases; unmatched junction nucleotides: 5. The sample here was PBMCs from blood, taken around 25 months after vaccination. V usage is TRBV11-1 and J usage is TRBJ2-1; 13 bases align to TRBD2. This TCR was recovered from a man in his fifties or sixties who received an inactivated influenza vaccine. Here the CDR3 reads CASSLATSGRYGEQFF. CDR3 DNA: TGTGCCAGCAGCTTAGCGACTAGCGGGAGGTACGGTGAGCAGTTCTTC.